The 30 T cell receptor beta chains presented below share a single source sample, sequenced in a study of OX40 agonist ivuxolimab in advanced cancers. Method: immunoSEQ multiplex PCR; TCRdb's copy keeps in-frame clones and lacks some. The sample includes approximately 22,000 clones, over 80% of them seen just once. The sample consisted of CD4+ or CD8+ T cells sorted from blood, taken in a trial of the OX40 agonist ivuxolimab. These receptors were collected from an adult with an advanced solid tumor such as melanoma, head and neck, liver or kidney cancer.

V usage is TRBV28 and J usage is TRBJ1-2, with a weak D call TRBD1 (5 bases). CDR1 and CDR2 from the germline V gene are MDHEN and SYDVKM. Trimming pared 6 bases from V and 4 bases from J, leaving 15 bases between. The CDR3 length is 14 residues. In nucleotides, the CDR3 is TGTGCCAGCAGCGGGACCGATCGATTCTATGGCTACACCTTC. Amino acid sequence: CASSGTDRFYGYTF.

This clone was picked up a small number of times. The chain employs TRBV6-1 and TRBJ1-5; D gene ambiguous. Germline V lookup: CDR1 MNHNS, CDR2 SASEGT. The CDR3 is 14 residues long. Trimming took off 6 bases at V and 3 bases at J, with 12 bases between the two ends. Written as DNA, the CDR3 is TGTGCCAGCAGGGGGTGGGGTTTCAATCAGCCCCAGCATTTT. Translation gives CASRGWGFNQPQHF.

The rearrangement joins TRBV28 to TRBJ2-1; TRBD1 agrees at 7 bases. J was trimmed by 6 bases and V by 5 bases; bases with no gene match: 7. The CDR3 loop spans 14 amino acids. In germline, CDR1 is MDHEN, CDR2 SYDVKM. CDR3 region: CASSHRQGSNEQFF. CDR3 DNA sequence: TGTGCCAGCAGTCACCGACAGGGTAGCAATGAGCAGTTCTTC.

The chain recombines TRBV9 with TRBJ2-1; perhaps D is TRBD1 or TRBD2 (6 bases each). Trimming removed 0 bases from V and 4 bases from J, with 11 bases in between. The germline V gene has CDR1 SGDLS and CDR2 YYNGEE. The CDR3 loop spans 15 amino acids. The CDR3 nucleotides are TGTGCCAGCAGCGTAGGGGGGGCCTCTTACAATGAGCAGTTCTTC. Translating gives CASSVGGASYNEQFF.

This clone was seen a handful of times. The chain carries TRBV6-5 and TRBJ2-1; the match to TRBD2 covers 7 bases. The CDR3 is 14 residues long. From germline, CDR1 is MNHEY and CDR2 SVGAGI. Germline trimming cut 8 bases from V and 1 base from J; bases unmatched to any gene: 5. CDR3 nucleotide sequence: TGTGCCAGCGCGAGGCGGGAGTCCTACAATGAGCAGTTCTTC. Its protein product is CASARRESYNEQFF.

The rearrangement uses TRBV18 and TRBJ1-1; D possibly corresponds to TRBD1 (6 bases). CDR1 and CDR2 (germline): KGHSH, LQKENI. Trimming removed 0 bases at V and 5 bases at J, with 10 bases between. The CDR3 runs to 14 residues. The CDR3 nucleotides are TGTGCCAGCTCACCACCGCAGGGGCGGACTGAAGCTTTCTTT. Protein product: CASSPPQGRTEAFF.

CDR3 amino acids: CAWSPVRSGGYTF. The CDR3 DNA reads TGTGCCTGGAGTCCCGTTAGGAGCGGGGGCTACACCTTC. V and J are TRBV30 and TRBJ1-2; D call uncertain. CDR3 length equals 13 residues. Germline CDR1 reads GTSNPN; CDR2 reads SVGIG (reference sequence). V lost 2 bases to trimming and J lost 8 bases, with 15 bases between them.

This clone is a singleton in its sample. The J gene is TRBJ2-3, the V gene TRBV27; 9 bases fit TRBD2. CDR1 is MNHEY and CDR2 is SMNVEV in the germline V gene (reference sequence). The CDR3 consists of 13 residues. V was clipped by 10 bases and J by 5 bases; unmatched bases: 7. The CDR3 DNA reads as TGTGCCACCCGGCGGGGGGGATTAGATACGCAGTATTTT. Its protein is CATRRGGLDTQYF.

A single count supports this clone. The chain employs TRBV28 and TRBJ2-1, with D possibly matching TRBD2 (6 bases). The CDR3 runs to 15 residues. Germline values: CDR1 MDHEN, CDR2 SYDVKM. V shed 6 bases and J shed 5 bases, with 17 bases lying between them. The CDR3 loop reads CASSLAADGDNEQFF. As DNA, the CDR3 is TGTGCCAGCAGCTTAGCGGCCGACGGAGACAATGAGCAGTTCTTC.

This clone was picked up a small number of times. The chain combines TRBV27 with TRBJ2-3; the D gene could be TRBD1 or TRBD2 (5 bases each). Trimming left V 6 bases short and J 12 bases short, with 16 bases between. The CDR3 runs to 12 residues. Germline V CDR1 and CDR2: MNHEY, SMNVEV (reference sequence). The CDR3: CASSQGRRFQYF. The CDR3 DNA follows: TGTGCCAGCAGCCAGGGACGTCGCTTCCAGTATTTT.

The table lists this clone with a count of one. The chain recombines TRBV9 with TRBJ2-3; D is undetermined. Between the trimmed V and J ends, which lost 5 bases and 2 bases, there was a span of 6 bases. From germline, CDR1 is SGDLS and CDR2 YYNGEE. The CDR3 has 12 residues. The CDR3 nucleotides read TGTGCCAGCAGAGGGTCCACAGATACGCAGTATTTT. Encoded protein: CASRGSTDTQYF.

This chain links TRBV9 with TRBJ2-1; D is possibly TRBD1 or TRBD2 (5 bases each). This CDR3 contains 15 residues. V lost 4 bases, J lost 3 bases, and 14 bases lay in between. Germline CDR1 and CDR2: SGDLS and YYNGEE. CDR3 in amino acids: CASSHLRGDYNEQFF. CDR3 sequence (DNA): TGTGCCAGCAGCCACCTTCGGGGCGACTACAATGAGCAGTTCTTC.

The V gene is TRBV27, the J gene TRBJ1-1, with 7 bases that match TRBD1. Per germline, CDR1 MNHEY and CDR2 SMNVEV (reference sequence). This CDR3 comprises 13 residues. Trimming at V came to 4 bases and at J to 7 bases, leaving 6 bases not matched to a gene. This chain's CDR3 is CASSSLTGDEAFF. The CDR3, as DNA: TGTGCCAGCAGTTCTCTTACAGGGGATGAAGCTTTCTTT.

V and J are TRBV18 and TRBJ2-3; D possibly matches TRBD1 or TRBD2 (5 bases each). Germline V gene sequence: CDR1 KGHSH, CDR2 LQKENI. V lost 3 bases, J lost 0 bases, and 10 bases lay in between. The CDR3 spans 15 residues. The CDR3 loop is CASSPGRASTDTQYF. The CDR3 DNA follows: TGTGCCAGCTCACCGGGACGGGCTAGCACAGATACGCAGTATTTT.

This clone was seen a few times. This chain connects TRBV10-3 to TRBJ1-4, with D unclear. The CDR3 totals 13 residues. From germline, CDR1 is ENHRY and CDR2 SYGVKD. With 2 bases removed from V and 7 bases from J, the gap between germline ends came to 8 bases. The CDR3 region is CAISEGRSEKLFF. The CDR3 region has the DNA TGTGCCATCAGTGAGGGGAGGAGTGAAAAACTGTTTTTT.

The V and J genes are TRBV11-2 and TRBJ2-7, with TRBD1 matching over 11 bases. CDR3 length: 15 amino acids. Germline V gene data show CDR1 as SGHAT and CDR2 as FQNNGV. J gave up 9 bases and V 0 bases, and 7 bases lay outside the gene matches. CDR3 nucleotides: TGTGCCAGCAGCTTAGATGGGACAGGGGGATTAGGGCAGTACTTC. This sequence encodes CASSLDGTGGLGQYF.

This sequence joins TRBV6-1 and TRBJ1-3; D not certain. V dropped 2 bases and J dropped 0 bases, with 5 bases sitting between them. The CDR3 is 14 amino acids. Germline lookup yields CDR1 MNHNS and CDR2 SASEGT. CDR3 sequence reads: CASSEQSSGNTIYF. Here the CDR3 DNA reads TGTGCCAGCAGTGAACAGAGCTCTGGAAACACCATATATTTT.

The chain is built from TRBV9 and TRBJ2-7, with a weak D call TRBD1 (6 bases). Trimming left V 0 bases short and J 3 bases short, with 10 bases between. The CDR3 loop spans 14 amino acids. Germline values: CDR1 SGDLS, CDR2 YYNGEE. The CDR3 region is CASSVGRGDYEQYF. CDR3 sequence (DNA): TGTGCCAGCAGCGTAGGCAGGGGAGACTACGAGCAGTACTTC.

The chain employs TRBV18 and TRBJ1-1; no clear D gene. The CDR3 is 15 amino acids. CDR1 and CDR2 from the germline V gene are KGHSH and LQKENI. V was shortened by 3 bases and J by 3 bases, with 14 bases between the two germline ends. The CDR3 protein is CASSPLGVRDTEAFF. In DNA form, the CDR3 reads TGTGCCAGCTCACCGCTGGGTGTAAGGGACACTGAAGCTTTCTTT.

This clone has just one count. The chain links TRBV6-5 to TRBJ2-5; D gene uncertain. The CDR3 runs 15 residues. Trimming took off 2 bases at V and 1 base at J, with 11 bases between the two ends. Germline-derived CDR1 and CDR2 are MNHEY and SVGAGI. This CDR3 reads CASSYGWAGQETQYF. CDR3 nucleotide sequence: TGTGCCAGCAGTTACGGGTGGGCAGGCCAAGAGACCCAGTACTTC.

This clone was picked up one time. The chain is built from TRBV6-6 and TRBJ2-1, with 11 bases matching TRBD2. This CDR3 has 15 amino acids. Germline CDR1 is MNHNY and CDR2 is SVGAGI (reference sequence). The trim removed 5 bases at V and 5 bases at J, leaving 5 bases unmatched. The CDR3 here is CASSTSGGGHNEQFF. The CDR3 DNA is TGTGCCAGCAGTACTAGCGGGGGAGGACACAATGAGCAGTTCTTC.

The chain has TRBV7-9 and TRBJ1-1, with a possible D match to TRBD1 (6 bases). Per the germline V gene, CDR1 is SEHNR and CDR2 is FQNEAQ (reference sequence). This CDR3 has 16 residues. V shed 2 bases and J shed 1 base, with 14 bases lying between them. The CDR3 nucleotides are TGTGCCAGCAGCTTAAGCTTCACAGGGAGGAACACTGAAGCTTTCTTT. Translated, it gives CASSLSFTGRNTEAFF.

This chain joins TRBV28 and TRBJ1-5, with D unclear. The germline CDR1 and CDR2 sequences are MDHEN and SYDVKM. V was clipped by 6 bases and J by 6 bases, with 15 bases between them. This CDR3 has 14 amino acids. The CDR3 nucleotides are TGTGCCAGCAGCCCCTGGCGGGGTGGTCAGCCCCAGCATTTT. Encoded protein: CASSPWRGGQPQHF. The full variable domain, rest sourced from reference TRBV28 and TRBJ1-5, is DVKVTQSSRYLVKRTGEKVFLECVQDMDHENMFWYRQDPGLGLRLIYFSYDVKMKEKGDIPEGYSVSREKKERFSLILESASTNQTSMYLCASSPWRGGQPQHFGDGTRLSIL.

The chain links TRBV27 to TRBJ2-1; D call uncertain. V lost 5 bases, J lost 4 bases, and 24 bases lay in between. CDR1 is MNHEY and CDR2 is SMNVEV in the germline V gene (reference sequence). The CDR3 covers 18 residues. The CDR3 is CASSPPISHGEWYNEQFF. In nucleotides, the CDR3 is TGTGCCAGCAGTCCCCCCATCTCCCACGGCGAATGGTACAATGAGCAGTTCTTC.

The chain links TRBV27 to TRBJ2-2; 9 nucleotides agree with TRBD2. With V trimmed by 6 bases and J by 2 bases, 4 bases remained unmatched. This CDR3 has 15 residues. From germline, CDR1 is MNHEY and CDR2 SMNVEV (reference sequence). The chain's CDR3 is CASSHSGSNTGELFF. The CDR3 DNA is TGTGCCAGCAGCCATAGCGGGAGTAACACCGGGGAGCTGTTTTTT.

The genes are TRBV7-6 and TRBJ1-1; D perhaps matches TRBD1 (5 bases). This CDR3 comprises 13 residues. Germline loops: CDR1 SGHVS, CDR2 FNYEAQ. Trimming shortened V by 5 bases and J by 1 base, and 8 bases separated the two germline ends. This CDR3 is CASSPGGNTEAFF. Written as DNA, the CDR3 is TGTGCCAGCAGCCCCGGGGGGAACACTGAAGCTTTCTTT.

The chain joins TRBV9 to TRBJ2-1; D is unresolved. V gave up 3 bases and J gave up 2 bases, with 6 bases separating them. The CDR3 covers 13 residues. Germline-derived CDR1 and CDR2 are SGDLS and YYNGEE. Here the CDR3 reads CASSDRAYNEQFF. CDR3 DNA sequence: TGTGCCAGCAGCGACCGGGCCTACAATGAGCAGTTCTTC. Supplemented by reference TRBV9 and TRBJ2-1, the full variable domain reads DSGVTQTPKHLITATGQRVTLRCSPRSGDLSVYWYQQSLDQGLQFLIQYYNGEERAKGNILERFSAQQFPDLHSELNLSSLELGDSALYFCASSDRAYNEQFFGPGTRLTVL.

The chain carries TRBV5-8 and TRBJ2-5; perhaps TRBD2 as D (5 bases). Germline assignment: CDR1 SGHTS and CDR2 YDEGEE. CDR3 length: 13 residues. V lost 3 bases and J 7 bases, leaving 13 bases between the germline ends. The chain's CDR3 is CASSSDGIWTQYF. For the CDR3, the DNA is TGTGCCAGCAGCTCGGACGGGATTTGGACCCAGTACTTC.

Points on this clone: A far larger clone is off by one base, so a read error is likely. The chain has TRBV5-5 and TRBJ1-4, with D perhaps TRBD1 (5 bases). CDR3 length: 16 residues. V was clipped by 0 bases and J by 5 bases, with 14 bases between them. Germline-derived CDR1 and CDR2 are SGHKS and YYEKEE (reference sequence). As DNA, the CDR3 is TGTGCCAGCAGCTTGGGGAGGGACGGCGTCAATGAAAAACTGTTTTTT. It yields the protein CASSLGRDGVNEKLFF.

The sample holds one count of this clone. The genes are TRBV10-2 and TRBJ1-1; no clear D. The CDR3 has 14 residues. Germline V gene sequence: CDR1 WSHSY, CDR2 SAAADI. The V end lost 8 bases, the J end lost 6 bases, and 19 bases lay between the germline ends. CDR3 sequence reads: CASCGPLSSSEAFF. The CDR3 DNA reads TGCGCCAGCTGTGGGCCCCTATCGAGTTCTGAAGCTTTCTTT.